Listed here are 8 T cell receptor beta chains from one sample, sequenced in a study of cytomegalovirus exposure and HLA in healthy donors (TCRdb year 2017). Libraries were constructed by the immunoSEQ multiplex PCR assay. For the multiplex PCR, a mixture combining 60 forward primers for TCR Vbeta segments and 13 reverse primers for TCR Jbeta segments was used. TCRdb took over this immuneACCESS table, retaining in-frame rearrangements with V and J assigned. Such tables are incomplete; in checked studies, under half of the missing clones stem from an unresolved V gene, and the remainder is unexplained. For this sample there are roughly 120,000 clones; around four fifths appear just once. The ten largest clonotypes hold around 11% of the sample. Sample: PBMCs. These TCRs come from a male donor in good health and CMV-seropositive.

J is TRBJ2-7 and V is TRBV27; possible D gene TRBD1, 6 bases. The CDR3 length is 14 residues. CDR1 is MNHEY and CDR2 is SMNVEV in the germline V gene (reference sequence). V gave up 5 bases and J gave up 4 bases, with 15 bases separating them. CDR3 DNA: TGTGCCAGCAGTCCACAGGGTCTGGTATACGAGCAGTACTTC. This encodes CASSPQGLVYEQYF.

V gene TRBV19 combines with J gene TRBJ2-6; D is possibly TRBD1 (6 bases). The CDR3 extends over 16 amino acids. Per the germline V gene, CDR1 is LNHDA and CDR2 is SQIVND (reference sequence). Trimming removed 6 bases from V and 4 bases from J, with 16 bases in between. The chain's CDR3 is CASSRGTAPGANVLTF. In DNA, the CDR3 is TGTGCCAGTAGCAGGGGTACGGCTCCCGGGGCCAACGTCCTGACTTTC.

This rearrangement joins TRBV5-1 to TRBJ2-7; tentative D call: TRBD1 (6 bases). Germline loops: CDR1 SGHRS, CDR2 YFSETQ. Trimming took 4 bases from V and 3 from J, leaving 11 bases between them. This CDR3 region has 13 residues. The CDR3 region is CASSQGPNYEQYF. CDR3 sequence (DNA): TGCGCCAGCAGCCAGGGGCCAAACTACGAGCAGTACTTC.

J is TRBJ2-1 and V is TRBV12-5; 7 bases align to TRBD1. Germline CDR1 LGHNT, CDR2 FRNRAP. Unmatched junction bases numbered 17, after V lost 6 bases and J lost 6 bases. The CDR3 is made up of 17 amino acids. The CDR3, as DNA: TGTGCTAGTGGATCAGTACTAGTGAGGGGGCCTTCCAATGAGCAGTTCTTC. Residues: CASGSVLVRGPSNEQFF.

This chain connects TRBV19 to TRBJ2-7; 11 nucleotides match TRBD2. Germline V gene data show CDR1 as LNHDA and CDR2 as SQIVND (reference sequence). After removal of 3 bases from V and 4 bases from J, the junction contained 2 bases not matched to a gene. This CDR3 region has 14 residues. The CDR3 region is CASSITSGRYEQYF. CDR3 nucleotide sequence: TGTGCCAGTAGTATTACTAGCGGGAGATACGAGCAGTACTTC.

This CDR3 reads CASSFGVWGVRDTEAFF. The DNA for the CDR3 is TGTGCCAGCAGCTTCGGAGTGTGGGGAGTTCGGGACACTGAAGCTTTCTTT. The rearrangement uses TRBV7-8 and TRBJ1-1, with D unresolved. Germline values: CDR1 SGHVS, CDR2 FQNEAQ. CDR3 length equals 17 residues. The V gene lost 3 bases and the J gene lost 3 bases, with 20 bases spanning the gap.

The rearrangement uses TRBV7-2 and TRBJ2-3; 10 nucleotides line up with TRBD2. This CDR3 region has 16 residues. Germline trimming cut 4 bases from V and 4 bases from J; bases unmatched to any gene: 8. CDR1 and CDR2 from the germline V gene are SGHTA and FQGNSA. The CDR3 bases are TGTGCCAGCAGCTCGTTAGCGGGAGGAGTCCCAGATACGCAGTATTTT. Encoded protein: CASSSLAGGVPDTQYF.

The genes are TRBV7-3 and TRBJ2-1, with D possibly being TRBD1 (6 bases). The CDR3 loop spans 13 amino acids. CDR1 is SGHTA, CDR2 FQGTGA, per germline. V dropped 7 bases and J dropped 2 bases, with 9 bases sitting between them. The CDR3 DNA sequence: TGTGCCAGCACCCAGGGGACCTACAATGAGCAGTTCTTC. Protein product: CASTQGTYNEQFF.